The T cell receptor beta chain under discussion was sequenced for a study of cytomegalovirus exposure and HLA in healthy donors. The study, taken as a whole, reports: The dataset shows that most TCR sequences were rare, while some public TCRs occurred in many donors.

In regard to this clone: No antigen is known for it.

Germline values: CDR1 LGHNA, CDR2 YSLEER. V dropped 0 bases and J dropped 3 bases, with 8 bases sitting between them. CDR3 length equals 15 residues. The PCR ran on 60 Vbeta and 13 Jbeta primers. Libraries were prepared by immunoSEQ multiplex PCR; TCRdb keeps only in-frame clonotypes and omits some of them. The data show 200,000 or so clones, over 80% seen once. The receptor was derived from a middle-aged man in good health and CMV-seropositive. V and J are TRBV4-3 and TRBJ2-2; the D is unclear. Sequencing was done on a sample of PBMCs. The CDR3 protein is CASSQDRWYTGELFF. The CDR3 DNA reads TGCGCCAGCAGCCAAGACAGATGGTACACCGGGGAGCTGTTTTTT.